This T cell receptor beta chain was retrieved from a study of T-cell memory formation after mild COVID-19. Study-level results: A balance of CD4 and CD8 characterized clones contracting day 15 to 85, whereas later expanders leaned CD4+. The appearance of some responding clones in pre-infection memory suggested that cross-reactive memory joined.

MiXCR was run by TCRdb on the 5' RACE reads, yielding one entry per CDR3 protein. The sample yields approximately 490,000 distinct CDR3 sequences, about a fifth seen once. The germline CDR1 and CDR2 sequences are SEHNR and FQNEAQ (reference sequence). V gave up 4 bases and J gave up 9 bases, with 12 bases separating them. The CDR3 is 12 amino acids. A note on this clonotype: Its antigen is as yet unknown.

The receptor's source is an adult woman who had mild COVID-19 (a few samples of this study predate the infection). Cell type and time point are not known. V usage is TRBV7-9 and J usage is TRBJ1-1; D unclear. Sequencing was carried out using PBMCs or a T cell subset sorted from them (not recorded which). This CDR3 reads CASSSDRRKAFF. CDR3 in DNA: TGTGCCAGCAGCTCGGACCGGCGAAAAGCTTTCTTT.